This passage covers 14 T cell receptor beta chains from one sample sequenced in a study of regulatory T cells in long-lasting Graves disease. Assembly of TCR beta libraries relied on iRepertoire HTBI primers together with Arm-PCR of CDR3 regions. A single record per CDR3 protein comes from TCRdb applying MiXCR to the multiplex PCR reads. Of roughly 700,000 distinct CDR3 sequences in the sample, 30% were seen once. The time point denotes: persistent/refractory GD, antithyroid drugs over 5 years with positive TRAb. Extracted RNA from PBMCs served as the source of the TCR library. Sequencing was performed on peripheral blood mononuclear cells (PBMCs), taken when the disease was refractory, from a patient treated with antithyroid drugs. These receptors all stem from a female donor with Graves disease.

The chain has TRBV5-4 and TRBJ1-2, with 9 bases identical to TRBD1. The CDR3 sequence is 15 residues long. J gave up 11 bases and V 0 bases, and 11 bases lay outside the gene matches. Germline CDR1 and CDR2: SGHNT and YYREEE (reference sequence). The CDR3 DNA follows: TGTGCCAGCAGCTTGGCCGGGTACAGGGGGCGAGGGTACACCTTC. Its translation is CASSLAGYRGRGYTF.

The CDR3 sequence is CAWSPGLAGFSYEQYF. CDR3 DNA: TGTGCCTGGAGTCCAGGACTAGCGGGATTCTCCTACGAGCAGTACTTC. The rearrangement uses TRBV30 and TRBJ2-7; TRBD2 matches at 12 bases. V was clipped by 2 bases and J by 0 bases; unmatched bases: 5. Germline V gives CDR1 GTSNPN, CDR2 SVGIG (reference sequence). The CDR3 consists of 16 residues.

This clonotype showed up just a few times. This sequence joins TRBV7-2 and TRBJ2-7; TRBD1 matches at 8 bases. Germline assignment: CDR1 SGHTA and CDR2 FQGNSA. The junction had 3 bases not matched to a gene; V was cut back by 5 bases and J by 6 bases. This CDR3 contains 12 residues. DNA for the CDR3: TGTGCCAGCAGCGAACAGGGGGGCGAGCAGTACTTC. This encodes CASSEQGGEQYF.

This clonotype was observed a handful of times. This CDR3 reads CASRRTGNSPLHF. CDR3 in DNA: TGTGCCAGCAGACGGACAGGGAATTCACCCCTCCACTTT. V and J are TRBV6-1 and TRBJ1-6, with 8 bases lining up with TRBD1. V lost 6 bases and J lost 7; bases outside the gene matches: 2. This CDR3 is 13 amino acids long. Germline loops: CDR1 MNHNS, CDR2 SASEGT.

This clonotype was observed a few times. The chain has TRBV4-2 and TRBJ2-2; no reliable D call. Germline CDR1 is LGHNA and CDR2 is YNFKEQ. V was shortened by 0 bases and J by 6 bases, with 8 bases between the two germline ends. The CDR3 spans 14 residues. In DNA form, the CDR3 reads TGTGCCAGCAGCCAAGACCCTAGGGCCGGGGAGCTGTTTTTT. Translated, it gives CASSQDPRAGELFF.

A remark on this clonotype: Just one base apart from a much larger clone, this may be a read error. V is TRBV25-1 and J is TRBJ2-7, with 10 bases fitting TRBD1. This CDR3 has 15 amino acids. Germline V gives CDR1 MGHDK, CDR2 SYGVNS. V lost 1 base and J lost 5; bases outside the gene matches: 5. The CDR3 region has the DNA TGTGCCAGCAGTGAATGGGAGACAGGGGGCCACGAGCAGTACTTC. Its protein product is CASSEWETGGHEQYF.

This clonotype was observed many times. The chain couples TRBV6-2 or TRBV6-3 to TRBJ1-1; unclear D gene. The CDR3 has 16 amino acids. Trimming shortened V by 8 bases and J by 0 bases, and 19 bases separated the two germline ends. The germline CDR1 and CDR2 sequences are MNHEY and SVGEGT. The DNA of the CDR3 is TGTGCCAGCGGAACCCATCCGGGAAGAATGAACACTGAAGCTTTCTTT. This encodes CASGTHPGRMNTEAFF.

This clonotype was counted only a few times. The chain is built from TRBV12-3 or TRBV12-4 and TRBJ1-1; 8 nucleotides align to TRBD1. CDR3 length: 14 residues. Unmatched junction bases numbered 8, after V lost 5 bases and J lost 6 bases. The CDR3 DNA is TGTGCCAGCAGTCCGGGGACAGGAACGGCTGAAGCTTTCTTT. It encodes CASSPGTGTAEAFF.

The gene calls are TRBV20-1 and TRBJ2-7; D is perhaps TRBD2 (6 bases). Trimming took off 6 bases at V and 4 bases at J, with 22 bases between the two ends. The germline gives CDR1 DFQATT, CDR2 SNEGSKA (reference sequence). The CDR3 is 15 amino acids. CDR3 bases: TGCAGTGCGAGACCCGTCACTGGGACTCCGTACGAGCAGTACTTC. Protein product: CSARPVTGTPYEQYF.

V is TRBV6-1 and J is TRBJ1-4; no clear D. The CDR3 is 16 amino acids. The ends were cut back, 6 bases at V and 5 bases at J, with 19 bases in the middle. Germline V gene sequence: CDR1 MNHNS, CDR2 SASEGT. CDR3 sequence: CASSAYRAVLNEKLFF. In nucleotides, the CDR3 is TGTGCCAGCAGCGCCTACCGGGCCGTACTAAATGAAAAACTGTTTTTT.

The V gene is TRBV27, the J gene TRBJ1-4, with 7 bases that match TRBD1. Germline assignment: CDR1 MNHEY and CDR2 SMNVEV (reference sequence). The CDR3 spans 16 residues. V lost 3 bases to trimming and J lost 0 bases; unmatched junction nucleotides: 4. The CDR3 nucleotides read TGTGCCAGCAGTTTGACAGGGCTTGCAACTAATGAAAAACTGTTTTTT. The encoded protein is CASSLTGLATNEKLFF.

This clonotype was seen many times. The V call is TRBV29-1, the J call TRBJ1-1, with D hard to call. CDR1 and CDR2 (germline): SQVTM, ANQGSEA. Trimming stripped 7 bases from V and 6 bases from J, with 12 bases between. The CDR3 is made up of 11 amino acids. The CDR3, as DNA: TGCAGCGCCGAGCGGGGTTCTGAAGCTTTCTTT. Translated, it gives CSAERGSEAFF.

The chain carries TRBV20-1 and TRBJ1-6; TRBD1 aligns across 9 bases. The germline gives CDR1 DFQATT, CDR2 SNEGSKA (reference sequence). J lost 9 bases, V lost 0 bases, and 6 bases had no gene match. The CDR3 contains 15 residues. The CDR3 here is CSARDHGQGSSPLHF. CDR3 DNA sequence: TGCAGTGCTAGAGATCACGGACAGGGGAGTTCACCCCTCCACTTT.

This chain joins TRBV12-3 or TRBV12-4 and TRBJ1-1, with a tentative D call TRBD1 (5 bases). V lost 5 bases and J lost 3, with 13 bases in between. The CDR3 sequence is 14 residues long. CDR3 nucleotides: TGTGCCAGCAGTCGAAGACAGTGGGACACTGAAGCTTTCTTT. This encodes CASSRRQWDTEAFF.